Below are 6 T cell receptor beta chains sequenced from a single sample in a study of blood T cell repertoires in COVID-19. Some clones are missing from TCRdb's copy, which holds only in-frame ones; the method was immunoSEQ multiplex PCR. The table shows about 300,000 clones, with roughly 80% occurring only once. The sequenced material came from peripheral blood. These receptors came from a human donor with COVID-19, enrolled during active disease. The donor label of this sample is uncertain.

The gene calls are TRBV2 and TRBJ1-1; TRBD1 matches at 7 bases. In germline, CDR1 is SNHLY, CDR2 FYNNEI. The CDR3 length is 14 residues. Unmatched junction bases numbered 15, after V lost 6 bases and J lost 11 bases. The CDR3 DNA reads TGTGCCAGCAGGACCGCGACAGGGAGTAATTCGGCTTTCTTT. This sequence encodes CASRTATGSNSAFF.

The chain recombines TRBV7-3 with TRBJ1-4; D is ambiguous. Germline CDR1 is SGHTA and CDR2 is FQGTGA. The CDR3 totals 16 residues. V was cut by 2 bases and J by 7 bases, with 17 bases left in between. The CDR3 DNA sequence: TGTGCCAGCAGCTTAGATCGTCTACAGTCGACTGAAAAACTGTTTTTT. It codes for CASSLDRLQSTEKLFF.

The J gene is TRBJ2-2, the V gene TRBV24-1, with a possible D match to TRBD1 (6 bases). The V and J ends lost 3 bases and 0 bases respectively, with 16 bases between them. The CDR3 is 18 residues long. The germline V gene encodes CDR1 KGHDR and CDR2 SFDVKD. CDR3: CATSDSPSGASNTGELFF. CDR3 nucleotide sequence: TGTGCCACCAGTGATAGCCCCTCAGGGGCCTCGAACACCGGGGAGCTGTTTTTT.

This CDR3 reads CASSRTDRDTEAFF. The CDR3 nucleotides read TGTGCCAGCAGCCGGACGGACAGGGACACTGAAGCTTTCTTT. The rearrangement links TRBV3-1 (or the pseudogene TRBV3-2) to TRBJ1-1; 8 bases align to TRBD1. The length of the CDR3 is 14 residues. Germline trimming cut 4 bases from V and 3 bases from J; bases unmatched to any gene: 4. Per germline, CDR1 LGHDT and CDR2 YNNKEL (reference sequence).

The chain joins TRBV12-5 to TRBJ2-7, with 11 bases lining up with TRBD1. V was pared by 1 base and J by 10 bases, with 9 bases of the junction left unmatched. Per the germline V gene, CDR1 is LGHNT and CDR2 is FRNRAP. This CDR3 spans 15 amino acids. CDR3 in amino acids: CASGLAPGQGGQQYF. As DNA, the CDR3 is TGTGCTAGTGGTTTGGCCCCGGGACAGGGGGGCCAACAGTACTTC.

This chain uses TRBV29-1 with TRBJ2-6; 8 bases match TRBD2. Germline-derived CDR1 and CDR2 are SQVTM and ANQGSEA. Losses at the gene ends were 4 bases for V and 3 bases for J; bases not matched to a gene: 2. CDR3 length: 14 amino acids. The CDR3 sequence is CSVGAGVGANVLTF. The CDR3 region has the DNA TGCAGCGTTGGAGCGGGAGTTGGGGCCAACGTCCTGACTTTC.